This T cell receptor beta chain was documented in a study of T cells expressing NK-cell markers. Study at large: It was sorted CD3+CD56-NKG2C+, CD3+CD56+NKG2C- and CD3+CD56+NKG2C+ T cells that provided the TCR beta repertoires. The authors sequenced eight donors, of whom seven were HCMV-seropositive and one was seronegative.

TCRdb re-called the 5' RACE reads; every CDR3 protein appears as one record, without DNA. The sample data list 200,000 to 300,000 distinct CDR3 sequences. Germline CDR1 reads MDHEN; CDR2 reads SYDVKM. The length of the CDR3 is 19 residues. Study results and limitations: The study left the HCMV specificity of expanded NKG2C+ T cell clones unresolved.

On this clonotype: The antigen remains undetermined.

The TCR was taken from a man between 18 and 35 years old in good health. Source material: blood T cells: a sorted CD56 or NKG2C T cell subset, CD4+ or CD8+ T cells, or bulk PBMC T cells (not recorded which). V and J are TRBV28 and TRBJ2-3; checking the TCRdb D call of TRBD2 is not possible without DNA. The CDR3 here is CASSLSGLGGRNPTDTQYF.